These T cell receptor beta chains were read from a single sample in a study of blood T cell repertoires in COVID-19. The method was immunoSEQ multiplex PCR; TCRdb's version includes in-frame clones alone and lacks a portion of them. Found here are 180,000 or so clones, 80% to 85% of them singletons; the top ten hold approximately 10%. The sample comprised peripheral blood. All receptors come from a woman aged 80 or over with COVID-19, enrolled during active disease. CDR3s include the opening cysteine and the closing phenylalanine or tryptophan. A D gene is named only where the DNA matches it firmly.

V	D	J	DNA	CDR3
TRBV7-3	-	TRBJ2-3	TGTGCCAGCAGCCCGCGGGGACTCCGCACAGATACGCAGTATTTT	CASSPRGLRTDTQYF
TRBV6-6	TRBD2	TRBJ2-2	TGTGCCAGCGGCTTCCCGGGACTAAACACCGGGGAGCTGTTTTTT	CASGFPGLNTGELFF
TRBV15	-	TRBJ2-5	TGTGCCACCAGCAGACCCAAGGGGACTGGGCAAGAGACCCAGTACTTC	CATSRPKGTGQETQYF
TRBV18	-	TRBJ2-5	TGTGCCAGCTCGCCGACTAGGGAGGAGACCCAGTACTTC	CASSPTREETQYF
TRBV7-9	TRBD1	TRBJ1-2	TGTGCCAGCAGCCCGCAGACAGGGTCAGAAGGCTACACCTTC	CASSPQTGSEGYTF
TRBV6-2/TRBV6-3	-	TRBJ2-3	TGTGCCAGCAGTTCCACAGGAGATACGCAGTATTTT	CASSSTGDTQYF
TRBV7-2	-	TRBJ1-3	TGTGCCAGCAGCCCACAAAGAGGGGGAAACACCATATATTTT	CASSPQRGGNTIYF
TRBV9	-	TRBJ1-1	TGTGCCAGCAGCGTAGATCCAGGCTATAAAAACACTGAAGCTTTCTTT	CASSVDPGYKNTEAFF
TRBV9	TRBD2	TRBJ2-3	TGTGCCAGCAGCCTCGGACTAGCGGGCCGGAGTAGCACAGATACGCAGTATTTT	CASSLGLAGRSSTDTQYF
TRBV18	-	TRBJ1-2	TGTGCCAGCTCGCTACAGGGATTCGATGGCTACACCTTC	CASSLQGFDGYTF
TRBV10-3	-	TRBJ2-2	TGTGCCATCACTGGGGGGATAGCGAACACCGGGGAGCTGTTTTTT	CAITGGIANTGELFF
TRBV6-5	-	TRBJ2-7	TGTGCCAGCAGCGTAACGGGGGTTTACGAGCAGTACTTC	CASSVTGVYEQYF
TRBV5-1	-	TRBJ2-3	TGCGCCAGCAGCTTGGGCAGTTCAGATACGCAGTATTTT	CASSLGSSDTQYF
TRBV27	TRBD2	TRBJ2-7	TGTGCCAGCAGTTTTACGATCAGCGGGAGCGGGGAGCAGTACTTC	CASSFTISGSGEQYF
TRBV2	-	TRBJ2-1	TGTGCCAGCACTGAACATCAGGGCCCCCCTTTGCAGCGGAGGGGTGGGAATGAGCAGTTCTTC	CASTEHQGPPLQRRGGNEQFF
TRBV28	-	TRBJ2-7	TGTGCCAGCAGGGTAGCCTCCTACGAGCAGTACTTC	CASRVASYEQYF
TRBV5-6	TRBD2	TRBJ2-1	TGTGCCAGCAGCCGCGGACTAGCGGGGGGGCTCAATGAGCAGTTCTTC	CASSRGLAGGLNEQFF